This T cell receptor beta chain was recovered during a study of cytomegalovirus exposure and HLA in healthy donors. Findings of the study overall: The authors enumerated over 150 TCR beta chains as linked to cytomegalovirus. Only CMV serostatus was available as immune exposure information.

The primer mix had 60 Vbeta and 13 Jbeta primers. Clones were read by immunoSEQ multiplex PCR, and TCRdb kept only the in-frame ones, dropping some. Of 250,000 to 300,000 clones listed, 80% to 95% were seen once; the top ten hold about 1.8%. All the people who gave samples were healthy bone marrow donors. To note about this clone: What it binds is unknown.

The sequenced sample was PBMCs. The TCR was taken from a girl aged 2-10 years in good health and CMV-seronegative.

The CDR3 DNA follows: TGTGCCAGCAAGGATTGGGGCCGGGAGACCCAGTACTTC. Translated: CASKDWGRETQYF. The chain couples TRBV28 to TRBJ2-5; D is possibly TRBD1 (5 bases). CDR1 MDHEN and CDR2 SYDVKM come from the germline V gene. The CDR3 is 13 amino acids. V was cut by 7 bases and J by 5 bases, with 14 bases left in between. Full variable domain (remainder filled in from reference TRBV28 and TRBJ2-5): DVKVTQSSRYLVKRTGEKVFLECVQDMDHENMFWYRQDPGLGLRLIYFSYDVKMKEKGDIPEGYSVSREKKERFSLILESASTNQTSMYLCASKDWGRETQYFGPGTRLLVL.